These 17 T cell receptor beta chains share one sample of origin, sequenced in a study of OX40 agonist ivuxolimab in advanced cancers. Sequenced by immunoSEQ multiplex PCR; TCRdb stores in-frame clones only, minus some. Of under 200,000 clones in the sample, around 94% were seen once. Sequenced material: CD4+ or CD8+ T cells sorted from blood, taken in a trial of the OX40 agonist ivuxolimab. The receptors here all came from an adult with an advanced solid tumor such as melanoma, head and neck, liver or kidney cancer.

The chain couples TRBV7-9 to TRBJ1-5; D unclear. Trimming pared 8 bases from V and 6 bases from J, leaving 14 bases between. CDR3 length equals 13 residues. CDR1 and CDR2 from the germline V gene are SEHNR and FQNEAQ (reference sequence). CDR3 protein: CASSNSGSQPQHF. CDR3 nucleotides: TGTGCCAGCTCAAATAGTGGAAGTCAGCCCCAGCATTTT.

This sequence joins TRBV7-2 and TRBJ2-3; the match to TRBD1 covers 7 bases. This CDR3 is 12 amino acids long. The junction had 1 base not matched to a gene; V was cut back by 4 bases and J by 6 bases. Germline CDR1 is SGHTA and CDR2 is FQGNSA. The CDR3 DNA reads as TGTGCCAGCAGCTCACAGGGGGATACGCAGTATTTT. This gives the protein CASSSQGDTQYF.

A single count supports this clone. The gene calls are TRBV6-5 and TRBJ1-2, with 9 positions matching TRBD1. V trimming: 6 bases; J trimming: 7 bases; junction bases outside the gene matches: 6. This CDR3 spans 13 amino acids. The germline gives CDR1 MNHEY, CDR2 SVGAGI. The CDR3 is CASRPQGARGYTF. The CDR3 DNA follows: TGTGCCAGCAGACCACAGGGGGCGCGTGGCTACACCTTC.

The chain has TRBV7-7 and TRBJ2-1; D possibly corresponds to TRBD1 (5 bases). CDR3 length: 14 residues. The V end was cut by 1 base, the J end by 4 bases, with 8 bases between. The germline V gene has CDR1 SSHAT and CDR2 FNYEAQ (reference sequence). The CDR3 DNA reads as TGTGCCAGCAGCTTAGGGGGCCTTTACAATGAGCAGTTCTTC. It yields the protein CASSLGGLYNEQFF.

This clone was found once. The chain joins TRBV2 to TRBJ2-1, with a tentative D call TRBD2 (5 bases). The germline CDR1 and CDR2 sequences are SNHLY and FYNNEI. V shed 3 bases and J shed 7 bases, with 13 bases lying between them. CDR3 size: 14 residues. The CDR3 DNA follows: TGTGCCAGCAGTGATGGGCTAGCTAGGAATGAGCAGTTCTTC. It is translated as CASSDGLARNEQFF.

The J gene is TRBJ2-2, the V gene TRBV5-1; 10 bases map to TRBD1. Germline V gives CDR1 SGHRS, CDR2 YFSETQ. The CDR3 is 17 residues long. V gave up 2 bases and J gave up 3 bases; unmatched junction bases: 7. The CDR3 DNA reads TGCGCCAGCAGCTTAGCGGACAGGGGGTTGGACACCGGGGAGCTGTTTTTT. Its protein is CASSLADRGLDTGELFF.

The table lists this clone with a count of one. This sequence joins TRBV7-9 and TRBJ2-7; no firm D call. Germline loops: CDR1 SEHNR, CDR2 FQNEAQ (reference sequence). The CDR3 consists of 13 residues. Trimming left V 1 base short and J 5 bases short, with 9 bases between. CDR3 loop: CASSLGGFDEQYF. In DNA, the CDR3 is TGTGCCAGCAGCTTAGGGGGTTTCGACGAGCAGTACTTC.

V usage is TRBV7-6 and J usage is TRBJ2-1; TRBD2 matches at 7 bases. Germline CDR1 is SGHVS and CDR2 is FNYEAQ. V dropped 1 base and J dropped 0; count of bases not matched to a gene: 6. The CDR3 spans 17 residues. CDR3 loop: CASSLGSGRGSYNEQFF. The CDR3 DNA is TGTGCCAGCAGCTTAGGGTCAGGGAGGGGCTCCTACAATGAGCAGTTCTTC.

The chain is built from TRBV7-5 and TRBJ2-1; whether TRBD2, the table's D call, matches the DNA was not checked. TRBV7-5 is marked as a pseudogene. The CDR3 totals 20 residues. CDR3 sequence (DNA): TGTGCCAGAAGCCGCCTGCGTGGGCGGGGGGCCGCTATCTCCTACAATGAGCAGTTCTTC. Protein: CARSRLRGRGAAISYNEQFF.

The chain links TRBV4-1 to TRBJ2-5, with D possibly matching TRBD1 (6 bases). The CDR3 spans 15 residues. Germline V gene sequence: CDR1 MGHRA, CDR2 YSYEKL. The V end lost 1 base, the J end lost 0 bases, and 9 bases lay between the germline ends. CDR3 nucleotide sequence: TGCGCCAGCAGCCAAGGGACAGCTAACCAAGAGACCCAGTACTTC. This translates into CASSQGTANQETQYF.

The genes are TRBV27 and TRBJ1-2, with 8 bases aligning to TRBD1. This CDR3 spans 15 amino acids. V was clipped by 5 bases and J by 8 bases; unmatched bases: 13. Germline values: CDR1 MNHEY, CDR2 SMNVEV (reference sequence). CDR3 bases: TGTGCCAGCAGTCCAAACACAGGGGGGCCTCTAGGCTACACCTTC. It encodes CASSPNTGGPLGYTF.

The J gene is TRBJ1-3, the V gene TRBV28, with 8 bases matching TRBD1. There are 16 residues in the CDR3. Germline V lookup: CDR1 MDHEN, CDR2 SYDVKM. V was pared by 6 bases and J by 0 bases, with 7 bases of the junction left unmatched. This CDR3 is CASRHDRGNSGNTIYF. As DNA, the CDR3 is TGTGCCAGCAGACACGACAGGGGCAACTCTGGAAACACCATATATTTT.

The chain employs TRBV7-3 and TRBJ2-1, with 7 bases identical to TRBD2. With V trimmed by 5 bases and J by 1 base, 5 bases remained unmatched. Germline loops: CDR1 SGHTA, CDR2 FQGTGA. The CDR3 is 15 residues long. This chain's CDR3 is CASSLGTTSYNEQFF. The CDR3 DNA is TGTGCCAGCAGCCTCGGGACTACTTCCTACAATGAGCAGTTCTTC.

The V and J genes are TRBV5-6 and TRBJ1-2; D unresolved. V shed 2 bases and J shed 4 bases, with 15 bases lying between them. The CDR3 runs 15 residues. Germline lookup yields CDR1 SGHDT and CDR2 YYEEEE. The CDR3 nucleotides read TGTGCCAGCAGCTTTACAGTGGTTAATATCTATGGCTACACCTTC. This sequence encodes CASSFTVVNIYGYTF. Using reference TRBV5-6 and TRBJ1-2 for the parts outside the CDR3, the full variable domain is DAGVTQSPTHLIKTRGQQVTLRCSPKSGHDTVSWYQQALGQGPQFIFQYYEEEERQRGNFPDRFSGHQFPNYSSELNVNALLLGDSALYLCASSFTVVNIYGYTFGSGTRLTVV.

The V and J genes are TRBV19 and TRBJ1-1; D unresolved. The ends were cut back, 7 bases at V and 7 bases at J, with 13 bases in the middle. This CDR3 is 12 amino acids long. CDR1 is LNHDA, CDR2 SQIVND, per germline (reference sequence). The CDR3 DNA reads as TGTGCCAGTAAAAACCGACAAGTTGAAGCTTTCTTT. Encoded protein: CASKNRQVEAFF.

J is TRBJ1-2 and V is TRBV2; 8 nucleotides line up with TRBD1. This CDR3 has 13 amino acids. Trimming cost V 4 bases and J 5 bases; bases outside gene matches: 3. Looked up from germline, CDR1 is SNHLY and CDR2 is FYNNEI. The CDR3 nucleotides are TGTGCCAGCAGTGCGGACAGGGAATATGGCTACACCTTC. Protein product: CASSADREYGYTF.

The chain employs TRBV9 and TRBJ1-2, with 7 positions matching TRBD1. Germline assignment: CDR1 SGDLS and CDR2 YYNGEE. This CDR3 has 19 amino acids. V shed 4 bases and J 3 bases; nucleotides not matched to a gene: 21. CDR3 sequence: CASSQRGAGRGARDYGYTF. The CDR3 bases are TGTGCCAGCAGCCAAAGAGGGGCGGGCAGGGGGGCAAGGGACTATGGCTACACCTTC. Variable domain in full (rest from reference TRBV9 and TRBJ1-2): DSGVTQTPKHLITATGQRVTLRCSPRSGDLSVYWYQQSLDQGLQFLIQYYNGEERAKGNILERFSAQQFPDLHSELNLSSLELGDSALYFCASSQRGAGRGARDYGYTFGSGTRLTVV.